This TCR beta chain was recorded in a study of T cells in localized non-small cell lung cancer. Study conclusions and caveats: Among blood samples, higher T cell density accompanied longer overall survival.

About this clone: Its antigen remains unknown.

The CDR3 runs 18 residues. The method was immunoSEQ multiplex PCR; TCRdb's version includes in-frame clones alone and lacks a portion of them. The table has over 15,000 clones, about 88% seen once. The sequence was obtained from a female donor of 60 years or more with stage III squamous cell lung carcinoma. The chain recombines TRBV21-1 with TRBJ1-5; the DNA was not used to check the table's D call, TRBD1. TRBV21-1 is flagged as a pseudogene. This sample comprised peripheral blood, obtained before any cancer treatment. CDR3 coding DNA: TGTGCCAGCAGCAAAGCTCGGCAGGGTAAGGATAGCAATCAGCCCCAGCATTTT. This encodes CASSKARQGKDSNQPQHF.